This T cell receptor beta chain was observed in a study of human T cells and chemical hapten exposure. At the level of the study: Across the whole study, which lasted 20 to 30 weeks, patients were given diphenylcyclopropenone on the scalp once a week. Small pooled library volume differences mainly caused per-sample TCR yield variation.

The time point is: pre-sensitization, week 0. This sample's treatment: therapeutic diphenylcyclopropenone sensitization with weekly scalp DPC. Non-pregnant alopecia patients aged 18 to 70, suitable for DPC therapy. The CDR3 length is 15 residues. V lost 0 bases to trimming and J lost 7 bases; unmatched junction nucleotides: 9. Germline-derived CDR1 and CDR2 are MNHEY and SVGAGI. This clonotype was recorded many times. TCRdb ran MiXCR on the RACE reads and lists one entry per CDR3 protein. The sample includes 350,000 to 400,000 distinct CDR3 sequences, 5.1% seen only once; the top ten take just over 2.5%.

This TCR derives from a woman aged 45-65 years with alopecia areata. Some clones in this sample may be carry-over from other donors' samples. The gene calls are TRBV6-5 and TRBJ2-7, with 7 bases matching TRBD2. This specimen consisted of whole blood, obtained in connection with sensitization to the hapten diphenylcyclopropenone (DPC). CDR3 sequence (DNA): TGTGCCAGCAGTTACTCGAGGGGAGGGGAAGGGGAGCAGTACTTC. Protein product: CASSYSRGGEGEQYF.